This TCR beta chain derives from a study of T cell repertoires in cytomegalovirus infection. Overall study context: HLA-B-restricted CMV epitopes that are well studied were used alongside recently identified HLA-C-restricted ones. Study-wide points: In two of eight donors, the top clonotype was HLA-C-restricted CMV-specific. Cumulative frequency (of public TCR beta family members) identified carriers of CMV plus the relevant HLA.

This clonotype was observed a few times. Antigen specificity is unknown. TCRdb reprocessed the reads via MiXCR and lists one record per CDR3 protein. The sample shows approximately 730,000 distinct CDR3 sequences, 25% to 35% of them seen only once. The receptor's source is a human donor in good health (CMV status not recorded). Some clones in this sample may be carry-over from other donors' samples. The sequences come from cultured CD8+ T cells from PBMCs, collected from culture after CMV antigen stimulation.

The DNA for the CDR3 is TGTGCCAGCAGCGTATCTTTCCGGGCCCCGGTTGAGGAGACCCAGTACTTC. Translation gives CASSVSFRAPVEETQYF. V and J are TRBV9 and TRBJ2-5; D uncertain. There are 17 residues in the CDR3. The germline V gene encodes CDR1 SGDLS and CDR2 YYNGEE. Trimming removed 1 base at V and 5 bases at J, with 21 bases between.